The source of this TCR beta chain is a study of cytomegalovirus exposure and HLA in healthy donors. In regard to this clone: Its target is unknown.

The PCR had 60 Vbeta and 13 Jbeta primers. The table came from immunoSEQ multiplex PCR; TCRdb's copy has only in-frame clones and leaves some out. The data show roughly 190,000 clones, under 9.5% seen once. Study results and caveats: DRB1 showed the most TCR associations and HLA-C the fewest in a later analysis, as rates varied by HLA locus. Presence/absence analyses took donor sequencing depth as roughly uniform.

The material sequenced was PBMCs. This TCR was recovered from a woman in her 30s in good health and CMV-seropositive.

Here the CDR3 reads CASSYRPFSAGGADTQYF. In nucleotides, the CDR3 is TGCGCCAGCAGCTACCGACCCTTCTCAGCGGGAGGCGCAGATACGCAGTATTTT. This sequence joins TRBV5-1 and TRBJ2-3; TRBD2 aligns across 9 bases. The germline V gene has CDR1 SGHRS and CDR2 YFSETQ. This CDR3 spans 18 amino acids. J gave up 4 bases and V 3 bases, and 15 bases lay outside the gene matches.